The present T cell receptor (beta chain) was sequenced within a study of T cells after yellow fever vaccination. Trimming stripped 7 bases from V and 0 bases from J, with 12 bases between. Germline CDR1 is SQVTM and CDR2 is ANQGSEA. The CDR3 is 13 amino acids. This clonotype showed up just a few times. In TCRdb, the 5' RACE reads were re-called with MiXCR into one record per CDR3 protein. The sample has hundreds of thousands of distinct CDR3 sequences, about 14% seen once. Source: PBMCs, taken on the day of the yellow fever booster vaccination. This sequence originates from a man aged 30 to 39 who received the YFV17D yellow fever vaccine. This chain joins TRBV29-1 and TRBJ2-5, with D possibly being TRBD2 (6 bases). The CDR3 is CSGGTRNQETQYF. The CDR3 DNA follows: TGCAGCGGCGGGACGCGGAACCAAGAGACCCAGTACTTC.